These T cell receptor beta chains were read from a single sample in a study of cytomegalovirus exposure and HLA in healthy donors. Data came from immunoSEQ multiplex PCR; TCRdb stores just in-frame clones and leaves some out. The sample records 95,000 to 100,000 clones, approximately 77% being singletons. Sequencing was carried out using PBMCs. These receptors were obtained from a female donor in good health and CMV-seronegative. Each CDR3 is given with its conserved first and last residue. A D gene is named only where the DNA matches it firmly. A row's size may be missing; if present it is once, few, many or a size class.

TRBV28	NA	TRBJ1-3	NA	TGTGCCAGCAGTTTAGGCGGGGAATCTGGAAACACCATATATTTT	CASSLGGESGNTIYF
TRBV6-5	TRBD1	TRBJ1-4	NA	TGTGCCAGCAGTTACTCCGGGACAGCTGAAAAACTGTTTTTT	CASSYSGTAEKLFF
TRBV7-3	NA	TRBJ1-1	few	TGTGCCAGCACCCCGGGGGTCGGGAGTGAAGCTTTCTTT	CASTPGVGSEAFF
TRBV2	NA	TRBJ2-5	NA	TGTGCCAGCAGTCGACAGAGGGAGACCCAGTACTTC	CASSRQRETQYF
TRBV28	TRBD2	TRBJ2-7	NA	TGTGCCAGCAGATCCAAGGGACTAGCGGTCTCCTACGAGCAGTACTTC	CASRSKGLAVSYEQYF
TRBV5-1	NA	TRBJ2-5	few	TGCGCCAGCAGCACCCGGGGCGGGAAAGAGACCCAGTACTTC	CASSTRGGKETQYF
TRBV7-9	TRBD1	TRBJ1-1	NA	TGTGCCAGCAGCCTAGGGACAGGGGGACAGAGTACGAACACTGAAGCTTTCTTT	CASSLGTGGQSTNTEAFF
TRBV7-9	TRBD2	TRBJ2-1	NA	TGTGCCAGCAGCTTGGTTGTCTTAGCGGGAGTTAATGAGCAGTTCTTC	CASSLVVLAGVNEQFF
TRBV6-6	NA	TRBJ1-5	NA	TGTGCCAGCAGTTACTCGGCAGGGCTAAGCAATCAGCCCCAGCATTTT	CASSYSAGLSNQPQHF
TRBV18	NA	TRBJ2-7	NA	TGTGCCAGCTCCCCCCCCACACAGGTCGAGCAGTACTTC	CASSPPTQVEQYF
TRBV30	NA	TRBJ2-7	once	TGTGCCTGGAGGTCGGGAGTGGAGGTCGGGTACTTC	CAWRSGVEVGYF
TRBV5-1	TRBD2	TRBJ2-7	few	TGCGCCAGCAGCAGCGGGACTAGCGGGAGTGGGGCTGAAGAGCAGTACTTC	CASSSGTSGSGAEEQYF
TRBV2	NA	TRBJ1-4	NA	TGTGCCAGCAGTTTCCAGCGAGTTAATGAAAAACTGTTTTTT	CASSFQRVNEKLFF
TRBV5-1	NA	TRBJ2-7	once	TGCGCCAGCAGCTTGGGGTGGGCCTACGAGCAGTACTTC	CASSLGWAYEQYF
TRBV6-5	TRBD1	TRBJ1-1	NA	TGTGCCAGCACTTTCTCACAGGGGGCAGGGACATCTTTCTTT	CASTFSQGAGTSFF
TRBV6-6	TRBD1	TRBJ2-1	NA	TGTGCCAGCAGACCCCCGGACAGGGCCCGGTACAATGAGCAGTTCTTC	CASRPPDRARYNEQFF
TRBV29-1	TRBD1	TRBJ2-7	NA	TGCAGCGTTGAAGATCAGCAGGGGGCCTACGAGCAGTACTTC	CSVEDQQGAYEQYF
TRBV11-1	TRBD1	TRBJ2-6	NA	TGTGCCAGCAGCTTAGACACAGGGGCGCACTCTGGGGCCAACGTCCTGACTTTC	CASSLDTGAHSGANVLTF
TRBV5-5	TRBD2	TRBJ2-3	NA	TGTGCCAGCAGCTCCCGGGGGGGGAGCACAGATACGCAGTATTTT	CASSSRGGSTDTQYF
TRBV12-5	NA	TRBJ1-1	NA	TGTGCTAGTGGTTCCAGCTCCGGGACAGAAGCTTTCTTT	CASGSSSGTEAFF
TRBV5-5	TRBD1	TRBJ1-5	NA	TGTGCCAGCAGCCCCGGGACAGGGAGGAGCAATCAGCCCCAGCATTTT	CASSPGTGRSNQPQHF
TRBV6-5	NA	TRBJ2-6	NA	TGTGCCAGCAGTGGGGGGTCTGGGGCCAACGTCCTGACTTTC	CASSGGSGANVLTF
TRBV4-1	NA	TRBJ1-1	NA	TGCGCCAGCAGCCAACCGACAGGTTTGAACACTGAAGCTTTCTTT	CASSQPTGLNTEAFF
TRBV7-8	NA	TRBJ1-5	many	TGTGCCAGCAGCTTATATCAGGGGCCTAGTCAGCCCCAGCATTTT	CASSLYQGPSQPQHF
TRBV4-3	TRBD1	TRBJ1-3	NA	TGCGCCAGCAGCCAAGGGACAGGGGTCGGAAACACCATATATTTT	CASSQGTGVGNTIYF
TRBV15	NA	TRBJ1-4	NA	TGTGCCACCAGCAGATGGGGGGTTGCAACTAATGAAAAACTGTTTTTT	CATSRWGVATNEKLFF
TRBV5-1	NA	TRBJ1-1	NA	TGCGCCAGCAGCCTGACAGTAATGAACACTGAAGCTTTCTTT	CASSLTVMNTEAFF
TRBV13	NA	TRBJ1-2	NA	TGTGCCAGCAGCTTAGTTGAGGGTGGCAGCTATGGCTACACCTTC	CASSLVEGGSYGYTF
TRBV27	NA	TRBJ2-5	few	TGTGCCAGCAAAACCTCGGGGTTCCCGGAGACCCAGTACTTC	CASKTSGFPETQYF
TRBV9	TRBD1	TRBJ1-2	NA	TGTGCCAGCAGCATAAGGACAGGGGTCGGCTACACCTTC	CASSIRTGVGYTF
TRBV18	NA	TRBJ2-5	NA	TGTGCCAGCTCATCGACTAGACAAGAGACCCAGTACTTC	CASSSTRQETQYF
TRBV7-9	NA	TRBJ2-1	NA	TGTGCCAGCAGCTTAGTCACAGGAGACTACAATGAGCAGTTCTTC	CASSLVTGDYNEQFF
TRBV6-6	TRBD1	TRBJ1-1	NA	TGTGCCAGCACCGACAGGGGCAGACTGAACACTGAAGCTTTCTTT	CASTDRGRLNTEAFF
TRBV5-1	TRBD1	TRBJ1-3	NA	TGCGCCAGCAGCTTCGGGGACAGGGGCCTCTCTGGAAACACCATATATTTT	CASSFGDRGLSGNTIYF
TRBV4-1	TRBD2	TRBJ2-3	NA	TGCGCCAGCAGCCAAGAGACATCAGGGACTAGCGGGGGTAGAGATACGCAGTATTTT	CASSQETSGTSGGRDTQYF
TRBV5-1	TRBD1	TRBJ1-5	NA	TGCGCCAGCAGCACGGGACAGCCAAATCAGCCCCAGCATTTT	CASSTGQPNQPQHF
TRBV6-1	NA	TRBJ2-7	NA	TGTGCCAGCTGCCCTCCGGGACTGTATATCTACGAGCAGTACTTC	CASCPPGLYIYEQYF